This T cell receptor beta chain was identified during a study of cytomegalovirus exposure and HLA in healthy donors. Study conclusions and caveats: Reports described diagnosis of cytomegalovirus status by the classifier as highly specific and sensitive. Later examination showed HLA-associated TCR beta chains had greater clonal expansion than equally common others.

Trimming took off 7 bases at V and 4 bases at J, with 13 bases between the two ends. Germline loops: CDR1 LNHDA, CDR2 SQIVND (reference sequence). The CDR3 is 14 residues long. A word on this clone: Antigen: not known.

PCR was performed using 60 Vbeta and 13 Jbeta primers. The protocol was immunoSEQ multiplex PCR, while the TCRdb copy is restricted to in-frame clones and leaves out a portion. The sample includes 81,000 or so clones, around 80% of them seen just once. The source is a man aged 45-65 years in good health and CMV-seropositive. The gene calls are TRBV19 and TRBJ2-2; D perhaps matches TRBD2 (7 bases). Sequencing was performed on PBMCs. The CDR3 sequence is CASKGGGATGELFF. CDR3 nucleotides: TGTGCCAGTAAGGGGGGAGGGGCCACCGGGGAGCTGTTTTTT. Full variable domain (rest looked up from reference TRBV19 and TRBJ2-2): DGGITQSPKYLFRKEGQNVTLSCEQNLNHDAMYWYRQDPGQGLRLIYYSQIVNDFQKGDIAEGYSVSREKKESFPLTVTSAQKNPTAFYLCASKGGGATGELFFGEGSRLTVL.